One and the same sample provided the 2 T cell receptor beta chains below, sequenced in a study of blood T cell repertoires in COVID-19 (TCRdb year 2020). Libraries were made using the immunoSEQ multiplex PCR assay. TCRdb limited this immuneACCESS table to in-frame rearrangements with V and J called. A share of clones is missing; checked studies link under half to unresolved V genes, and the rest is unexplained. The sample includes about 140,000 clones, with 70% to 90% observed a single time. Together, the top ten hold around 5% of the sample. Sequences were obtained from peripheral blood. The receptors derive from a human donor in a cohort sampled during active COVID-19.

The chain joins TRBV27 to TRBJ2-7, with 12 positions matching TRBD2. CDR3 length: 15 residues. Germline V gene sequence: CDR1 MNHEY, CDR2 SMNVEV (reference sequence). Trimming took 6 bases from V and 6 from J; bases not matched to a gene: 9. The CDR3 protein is CASRIWTSGVVEQYF. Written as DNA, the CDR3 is TGTGCCAGCAGGATCTGGACTAGCGGGGTCGTCGAGCAGTACTTC.

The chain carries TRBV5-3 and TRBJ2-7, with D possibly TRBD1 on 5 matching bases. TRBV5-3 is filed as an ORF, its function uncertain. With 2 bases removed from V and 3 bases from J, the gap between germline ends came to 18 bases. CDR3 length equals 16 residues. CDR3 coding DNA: TGTGCCAGAAGCTTCGACGGAAAACCCCAGGGCTACGAGCAGTACTTC. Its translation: CARSFDGKPQGYEQYF.